This TCR beta chain came from a study of identifying expanded T cells in peripheral blood. Only in-frame clones appear in the TCRdb table, and some are missing; sequencing was by immunoSEQ multiplex PCR. The repertoire holds about 94,000 clones, with 88% as singletons. In regard to this clone: Other DNA variants within this sample encode the same CDR3.

The TCR was taken from a person between 18 and 75 years old in good health. Sequenced: blood.

The CDR3 loop reads CASSFPSTDTQYF. For the CDR3, the DNA is TGTGCCAGCAGCTTCCCTAGCACAGATACGCAGTATTTT. V is TRBV7-9 and J is TRBJ2-3; D unclear. Germline CDR1 is SEHNR and CDR2 is FQNEAQ (reference sequence). The ends were cut back, 3 bases at V and 0 bases at J, with 4 bases in the middle. The CDR3 extends over 13 amino acids. Full variable domain (remainder filled in from reference TRBV7-9 and TRBJ2-3): DTGVSQNPRHKITKRGQNVTFRCDPISEHNRLYWYRQTLGQGPEFLTYFQNEAQLEKSRLLSDRFSAERPKGSFSTLEIQRTEQGDSAMYLCASSFPSTDTQYFGPGTRLTVL.